Included here is one T cell receptor (beta chain) sequence, with context. It has no known antigen specificity. Base qualities are not recorded, but no much larger clone differs from it by a single base. The immunoSEQ Assay, a bias-controlled multiplex PCR, was used to amplify TCRbeta CDR3 regions from genomic DNA. On the study's bioinformatics: The number of nucleated cells in each sample was estimated from the amplification of reference gene primers within the assay. Sequence reads were collapsed and filtered to measure the absolute abundance of every unique TCRbeta CDR3 rearrangement. For each sample, productive Simpson clonality was calculated by taking the square root of Simpson's diversity index across productive rearrangements. The source is immuneACCESS, and TCRdb retained only in-frame sequences with V and J called. Part of the clones is not carried over; for the studies checked, unresolved V genes explain less than half of this, and the remainder is unexplained. The DNA gave D and trimming, while V, J and clone size come from that table. Present in this sample are more than 350,000 clones, about 86% of which were seen just once. 10% of the sample goes to the ten largest clones.

Participants in the prospective study were enrolled through a virtual design, were aged about 18 to 100 years, and lived in fewer than 30 United States geographic areas. In the prospective study, cohorts were assigned on the basis of participant-reported clinical history obtained from a screening survey and a study questionnaire. ImmuneRACE Cohort 3 recovered participants were defined by two consecutive negative NP/OP PCR tests, healthcare professional clearance, or symptom resolution. Each participant in the prospective study had whole blood, serum and a nasopharyngeal or oropharyngeal swab collected by mobile phlebotomists. Participants in the prospective study had the option to provide additional blood draws and questionnaires over an approximately 2-month period. Blood samples from the prospective study were shipped frozen or at room temperature prior to DNA extraction. The data stem from a study of blood T cell repertoires in COVID-19 (dated by TCRdb to about 2020). Background for the entire study: Samples covering the acute and convalescent phases of COVID-19 were provided by collaborators in the United States, Italy and Spain. The prospective study material was composed of cDNA or gDNA derived from T cells, B-cell-depleted T cells, or PBMCs. Subjects who had been exposed to COVID-19, were actively infected with it, or had recovered from it provided the deeply sampled blood TCRbeta repertoires that made up the dataset. The repertoires were released in a freely available public database meant as a resource for research on the immune response to SARS-CoV-2. The samples were drawn from the first 160 participants of the ongoing ImmuneRACE study and from 950 to 1,500 subjects provided by 6 global collaborators. Nearly every sample came with metadata listing a de-identified subject ID, COVID-19 status, age in years and sex. HLA class I and class II types, where available, came from metadata supplied by the sample provider rather than from assay-based typing.

Paper-wide results and their limitations: Clinical and demographic metadata were provided uncurated, with the amount varying by source and participant.

Material for sequencing was PBMCs or T cells enriched from blood (not recorded which). This TCR came from a woman aged 50 to 65 who had recovered from COVID-19.

The CDR3 corresponds to CASSVDGQLYGYTF. The nucleotide sequence reads as follows: TGTGCCAGCAGCGTAGATGGGCAGCTTTATGGCTACACCTTC. The sequence links TRBV9 to TRBJ1-2; the D gene remains uncertain. Measured from the cysteine to the phenylalanine, the CDR3 is 14 residues long. Of the read, only the CDR3 DNA is kept; its 42 bases are in frame from base 1. In the germline V gene, CDR1 corresponds to SGDLS and CDR2 to YYNGEE. V loses 0 bases, J loses 5 bases, and the germline ends lie 11 bases apart.